Only a few counts were recorded for the clone carrying this T cell receptor (beta chain). Its antigen is unknown. Clones were read by immunoSEQ multiplex PCR, and TCRdb kept only the in-frame ones, dropping some. The table includes some 150,000 clones, roughly nine tenths detected once. The data were taken from a study of T cell responses to AZD1222 COVID-19 vaccine. Findings and caveats of the study: After the peak T cell response, and only then, were repertoires sampled.

The CDR3 runs to 12 residues. The ends were cut back, 4 bases at V and 7 bases at J, with 8 bases in the middle. Germline V CDR1 and CDR2: LGHNA, YNFKEQ. This chain uses TRBV4-2 with TRBJ2-1, with D perhaps matching TRBD2 (6 bases). This sequence originates from an adult in good health. Specimen: peripheral blood, collected on day 0 of AZD1222 vaccination. The CDR3 nucleotides are TGTGCCAGCAGCCGGGACTGGAATGAGCAGTTCTTC. Its protein is CASSRDWNEQFF.